These 3 T cell receptor beta chains came from one sample sequenced in a study of T cells after yellow fever vaccination. In TCRdb, the 5' RACE reads were re-called with MiXCR into one record per CDR3 protein. The sample has a few hundred thousand distinct CDR3 sequences, over 15% seen once. This specimen consisted of PBMCs, obtained 15 days after the yellow fever booster vaccination. These receptors were obtained from a man aged 25 to 40 who received the YFV17D yellow fever vaccine.

V is TRBV28 and J is TRBJ2-7; 7 bases map to TRBD1. Per germline, CDR1 MDHEN and CDR2 SYDVKM. V lost 6 bases to trimming and J lost 2 bases; unmatched junction nucleotides: 4. This CDR3 has 13 residues. CDR3 DNA sequence: TGTGCCAGCAGGGGGGACAGCGCCTACGAGCAGTACTTC. Translating it yields CASRGDSAYEQYF.

Worth noting for this clonotype: Compared with germline, one end of the junction differs, possibly owing to a read error. V gene TRBV10-3 combines with J gene TRBJ2-3, with TRBD2 identical over 7 bases. The germline CDR1 and CDR2 sequences are ENHRY and SYGVKD. The CDR3 sequence is 16 residues long. CDR3 region: CAISAQTSPSTDTQYF. The CDR3 region has the DNA TGTGCTATCAGTGCACAGACTAGCCCAAGCACAGATACGCAGTATTTT.

This clonotype has just a few counts. The J gene is TRBJ2-3, the V gene TRBV3-1; D may be TRBD2 (6 bases). In germline, CDR1 is LGHDT, CDR2 YNNKEL (reference sequence). The V end lost 0 bases, the J end lost 2 bases, and 12 bases lay between the germline ends. CDR3 size: 16 residues. Written as DNA, the CDR3 is TGTGCCAGCAGCCAAGAGTTAGCGGTGGCCACAGATACGCAGTATTTT. Translating gives CASSQELAVATDTQYF.